This T cell receptor beta chain was recovered during a study of blood T cells in healthy people across ages. Germline-derived CDR1 and CDR2 are SGHTA and FQGTGA. The CDR3 runs to 17 residues. Then a second PCR, running about 6 to 12 cycles, was carried out with a sample-barcoded 5' primer and a J-beta primer mix. MiXCR, run by TCRdb on the 5' RACE reads, gives a single entry per CDR3 protein. The sample holds hundreds of thousands of distinct CDR3 sequences, just over 55% seen once. Sequenced input: blood. The gene calls are TRBV7-3 and TRBJ2-1, with D perhaps TRBD1 (5 bases). The DNA end favors TRBJ2-7, so the J call may be wrong. The TCR comes from a man in his forties or fifties in good health. The CDR3 DNA sequence: TGTGCCAGCAGCCCTACCGTACTGGCAGGGCGCATAAATGAGCAGTACTTC. Translating it yields CASSPTVLAGRINEQYF.